These 24 T cell receptor beta chains came from one sample sequenced in a study of T cell repertoires in cytomegalovirus infection. MiXCR, applied by TCRdb to the reads, yields one record per CDR3 protein. Here the sample spans around 95,000 distinct CDR3 sequences, 25% to 35% being singletons. No antigens are known for them. Sequences were derived from CD8+ T cells from cultured PBMCs, sampled from culture after CMV antigen stimulation. These receptors were collected from a human donor in good health (CMV status not recorded). Some clones in this sample may be carry-over from other donors' samples.

This sequence joins TRBV28 and TRBJ1-1; D is unclear. Trimming stripped 7 bases from V and 1 base from J, with 13 bases between. Germline V gives CDR1 MDHEN, CDR2 SYDVKM. The CDR3 extends over 14 amino acids. CDR3 region: CASTRNGPNTEAFF. As DNA, the CDR3 is TGTGCCAGCACCCGTAACGGCCCGAACACTGAAGCTTTCTTT.

This clonotype was counted only a few times. CDR3 DNA: TGCGCCAGCAGCCAAGATTGGCGGGACGGTTATGAAAAACTGTTTTTT. Protein sequence: CASSQDWRDGYEKLFF. The chain joins TRBV4-1 to TRBJ1-4; TRBD1 is a possible D gene (5 bases). V was clipped by 0 bases and J by 6 bases, with 14 bases between them. The V gene's germline CDR1 is MGHRA and CDR2 YSYEKL. This CDR3 is 16 amino acids long.

This chain connects TRBV2 to TRBJ1-5; possibly TRBD1 for D (5 bases). The CDR3 totals 15 residues. CDR1 is SNHLY and CDR2 is FYNNEI in the germline V gene. Trimming removed 6 bases from V and 7 bases from J, with 19 bases in between. The CDR3 region has the DNA TGTGCCAGCAGGGTAATCGGGGGAATCGGACAGCCCCAGCATTTT. Translated, it gives CASRVIGGIGQPQHF.

The J gene is TRBJ2-1, the V gene TRBV28; perhaps TRBD1 as D (6 bases). Germline V gene lookup returns CDR1 MDHEN and CDR2 SYDVKM. Trimming left V 5 bases short and J 7 bases short, with 12 bases between. CDR3 length equals 13 residues. The CDR3 reads CASSRLQGNEQFF. Here the CDR3 DNA reads TGTGCCAGCAGTCGCCTTCAGGGGAATGAGCAGTTCTTC.

The table lists this clonotype with a few counts. The chain couples TRBV2 to TRBJ2-7; tentative D call: TRBD1 (7 bases). V shed 6 bases and J shed 5 bases, with 14 bases lying between them. The CDR3 has 13 residues. From germline, CDR1 is SNHLY and CDR2 FYNNEI. Written as DNA, the CDR3 is TGTGCCAGCAGAGGGGGGACAGTGAACGAGCAGTACTTC. Amino acid sequence: CASRGGTVNEQYF.

Remarks on this clonotype: Sequence at one end of the junction differs from germline and may be a read error. The rearrangement links TRBV12-3 or TRBV12-4 to TRBJ1-2; D unresolved. The CDR3 totals 12 residues. CDR3 residues: CASSLAHYGYTF. CDR3 DNA: TGTGCCAGCAGTCTAGCGCATTATGGCTACACCTTC.

There are a few counts of this clonotype. The V and J genes are TRBV7-9 and TRBJ2-1, with D possibly matching TRBD1 (7 bases). The CDR3 extends over 12 amino acids. CDR1 is SEHNR and CDR2 is FQNEAQ in the germline V gene (reference sequence). Trimming took 4 bases from V and 9 from J, leaving 10 bases between them. The CDR3 sequence is CASSSRGAEQFF. As DNA, the CDR3 is TGTGCCAGCAGCTCCAGGGGGGCTGAGCAGTTCTTC.

The gene calls are TRBV10-3 and TRBJ2-2; D gene unclear. CDR1 is ENHRY, CDR2 SYGVKD, per germline. The CDR3 runs 17 residues. Between the trimmed V and J ends, which lost 3 bases and 1 base, there was a span of 15 bases. CDR3 loop: CAISEPTALENTGELFF. In DNA, the CDR3 is TGTGCCATCAGTGAACCTACAGCCCTCGAGAACACCGGGGAGCTGTTTTTT.

V gene TRBV10-3 combines with J gene TRBJ1-2; TRBD1 might be the D (5 bases). Trimming stripped 7 bases from V and 6 bases from J, with 9 bases between. The CDR3 is 11 residues long. From germline, CDR1 is ENHRY and CDR2 SYGVKD. The CDR3 spells CAITGGDGYTF. In DNA form, the CDR3 reads TGTGCCATCACCGGGGGGGATGGCTACACCTTC.

This clonotype has a handful of counts. The chain carries TRBV28 and TRBJ1-1; unclear D gene. CDR1 and CDR2 (germline): MDHEN, SYDVKM. This CDR3 comprises 15 residues. V lost 6 bases and J lost 3, with 17 bases in between. CDR3 protein: CASSPRAFSDTEAFF. In DNA, the CDR3 is TGTGCCAGCAGCCCCCGAGCTTTCTCTGACACTGAAGCTTTCTTT.

This clonotype occurred many times. The V call is TRBV5-6, the J call TRBJ2-1; 9 bases map to TRBD1. The CDR3 totals 14 residues. The V gene's germline CDR1 is SGHDT and CDR2 YYEEEE. The V segment lost 0 bases and the J segment 9 bases; nucleotides outside the gene matches: 4. The CDR3 nucleotides read TGTGCCAGCAGCTTGGACGTGGACAGGGGTGAGCAGTTCTTC. Amino acids: CASSLDVDRGEQFF.

This CDR3 reads CASNPWGQGLMNTEAFF. CDR3 coding DNA: TGTGCCAGCAACCCATGGGGACAGGGACTTATGAACACTGAAGCTTTCTTT. The chain is built from TRBV12-3 or TRBV12-4 and TRBJ1-1; TRBD1 agrees at 9 bases. The CDR3 covers 17 residues. The V and J ends lost 7 bases and 0 bases, in that order; junction bases with no gene match: 12.

This chain links TRBV7-6 with TRBJ1-6; maybe TRBD1 (6 bases). Trimming left V 5 bases short and J 1 base short, with 24 bases between. There are 20 residues in the CDR3. Germline CDR1 reads SGHVS; CDR2 reads FNYEAQ. CDR3 sequence reads: CASSPQDRGLGSSYNSPLHF. The CDR3 DNA reads TGTGCCAGCAGCCCCCAGGACAGAGGATTAGGCAGTTCCTATAATTCACCCCTCCACTTT. The full variable domain, rest sourced from reference TRBV7-6 and TRBJ1-6, is GAGVSQSPRYKVTKRGQDVALRCDPISGHVSLYWYRQALGQGPEFLTYFNYEAQQDKSGLPNDRFSAERPEGSISTLTIQRTEQRDSAMYRCASSPQDRGLGSSYNSPLHFGNGTRLTVT.

The chain joins TRBV20-1 to TRBJ2-1; TRBD2 matches at 8 bases. V was pared by 5 bases and J by 3 bases, with 9 bases of the junction left unmatched. Germline assignment: CDR1 DFQATT and CDR2 SNEGSKA (reference sequence). The CDR3 extends over 15 amino acids. CDR3 residues: CSAQVRAGVYNEQFF. The CDR3, as DNA: TGCAGTGCTCAGGTCCGAGCGGGGGTCTACAATGAGCAGTTCTTC.

This clonotype was recorded many times. The rearrangement links TRBV30 to TRBJ2-5; 7 bases are shared with TRBD1. The CDR3 is 15 residues long. V trimming: 5 bases; J trimming: 5 bases; junction bases outside the gene matches: 14. Germline CDR1 and CDR2: GTSNPN and SVGIG (reference sequence). The CDR3 coding sequence is TGTGCCTGGCAACGGGACAGCCTGTTGGGTGAGACCCAGTACTTC. This translates into CAWQRDSLLGETQYF.

This clonotype has a count of ten or more. The V and J genes are TRBV7-9 and TRBJ2-3, with D possibly matching TRBD2 (7 bases). The CDR3 covers 16 residues. V lost 5 bases and J 0 bases, leaving 15 bases between the germline ends. The germline V gene encodes CDR1 SEHNR and CDR2 FQNEAQ (reference sequence). This CDR3 is CASSIGGGGSTDTQYF. CDR3 bases: TGTGCCAGCAGCATAGGAGGGGGGGGCAGCACAGATACGCAGTATTTT.

This clonotype was recorded a few times. V usage is TRBV27 and J usage is TRBJ1-5; tentatively, D is TRBD1 (6 bases). The CDR3 is 13 amino acids. V was shortened by 6 bases and J by 3 bases, with 9 bases between the two germline ends. Germline V lookup: CDR1 MNHEY, CDR2 SMNVEV (reference sequence). CDR3 in DNA: TGTGCCAGCAGACAGGGCCACAATCAGCCCCAGCATTTT. This encodes CASRQGHNQPQHF.

The J gene is TRBJ1-1, the V gene TRBV7-6; D unresolved. V lost 0 bases, J lost 4 bases, and 9 bases lay in between. The CDR3 spans 14 residues. CDR1 and CDR2 from the germline V gene are SGHVS and FNYEAQ. The CDR3 reads CASSLAKTGTEAFF. In DNA, the CDR3 is TGTGCCAGCAGCTTAGCGAAGACTGGCACTGAAGCTTTCTTT.

This clonotype came up a few times. The chain employs TRBV4-1 and TRBJ2-7; TRBD1 aligns across 7 bases. Germline values: CDR1 MGHRA, CDR2 YSYEKL. The CDR3 has 15 residues. The J segment lost 0 bases and the V segment lost 3 bases, leaving 5 bases of the junction unmatched. The CDR3 DNA reads as TGCGCCAGCAGCCAGAACAGGGGAACCTCCTACGAGCAGTACTTC. Protein: CASSQNRGTSYEQYF.

This clonotype was seen a handful of times. This chain uses TRBV27 with TRBJ1-2, with TRBD1 matching 7 bases. The CDR3 has 15 residues. Germline V gene sequence: CDR1 MNHEY, CDR2 SMNVEV (reference sequence). The V segment lost 0 bases and the J segment 1 base; nucleotides outside the gene matches: 2. CDR3 in DNA: TGTGCCAGCAGTTTATCAGGGGGCGGTAACTATGGCTACACCTTC. Translation gives CASSLSGGGNYGYTF.

This clonotype has more than one count but fewer than ten. The CDR3 sequence is CASRRTDSNQPQHF. The DNA of the CDR3 is TGTGCCAGCCGCAGGACGGATAGCAATCAGCCCCAGCATTTT. The chain employs TRBV28 and TRBJ1-5; D not resolved. The germline CDR1 and CDR2 sequences are MDHEN and SYDVKM. The V gene lost 8 bases and the J gene lost 0 bases, with 11 bases spanning the gap. The CDR3 has 14 amino acids.

This clonotype has ten or more counts. CDR3 protein: CASSPDTLHMGNTIYF. In nucleotides, the CDR3 is TGTGCCAGCAGCCCCGACACACTCCACATGGGAAACACCATATATTTT. The rearrangement joins TRBV7-2 to TRBJ1-3, with no clear D. Germline V gene data show CDR1 as SGHTA and CDR2 as FQGNSA. Trimming shortened V by 5 bases and J by 4 bases, and 18 bases separated the two germline ends. CDR3 size: 16 residues.

This clonotype was detected many times. The chain joins TRBV7-6 to TRBJ1-1; TRBD1 matches at 8 bases. The germline CDR1 and CDR2 sequences are SGHVS and FNYEAQ. The CDR3 runs to 13 residues. With V trimmed by 5 bases and J by 7 bases, 6 bases remained unmatched. The CDR3 region is CASSPQGAGEAFF. The CDR3 coding sequence is TGTGCCAGCAGCCCCCAGGGGGCCGGTGAAGCTTTCTTT.

This clonotype was found many times. The V gene is TRBV7-2, the J gene TRBJ2-7; no clear D. This CDR3 region has 14 residues. The germline V gene encodes CDR1 SGHTA and CDR2 FQGNSA. V lost 5 bases and J lost 4, with 15 bases in between. The DNA for the CDR3 is TGTGCCAGCAGCCCTTACATGAGTTCTTACGAGCAGTACTTC. It encodes CASSPYMSSYEQYF.